The 12 T cell receptor delta chains reported below all come from one sample, sequenced in a study of Vδ1+ human thymocytes. General study points: Thymic TRG and TRD repertoires appeared highly polyclonal, with Gaussian CDR3 length distributions.

Their target antigens are unknown. The template was reverse-transcribed extracted RNA. Multiplex PCR used pooled V-gene forward primers and a constant-region reverse primer to amplify CDR3s. TCRdb re-called the multiplex PCR reads using CATT. The sample lists roughly 76,000 delta-chain clones; approximately 30% were seen once. Material for sequencing was Vdelta1+ gamma-delta thymocytes from the thymus. Subset described: FACS-sorted CD3+ TCRalphabeta- TCRVdelta1+ TCRVdelta2- thymocytes. Receptor source: a boy under two years old who had congenital heart surgery.

The V and J genes are TRDV1 and TRDJ1; 7 bases line up with TRDD2. The germline CDR1 and CDR2 sequences are TSWWSYY and QGS. V gave up 0 bases and J gave up 2 bases; unmatched junction bases: 9. The CDR3 extends over 17 amino acids. CDR3 in DNA: TGTGCTCTTGGGGAACTAATAGGAAGCCTTCCTACCGATAAACTCATCTTT. It codes for CALGELIGSLPTDKLIF.

In this sample, this clone turned up a few times. The chain uses TRDV1 and TRDJ1; TRDD3 is a possible D gene (5 bases). The germline V gene encodes CDR1 TSWWSYY and CDR2 QGS. V lost 1 base and J 1 base, leaving 16 bases between the germline ends. This CDR3 contains 17 residues. The CDR3 sequence: CALGEPLVPRFTDKLIF. CDR3 coding DNA: TGTGCTCTTGGGGAACCACTGGTCCCGCGTTTCACCGATAAACTCATCTTT.

This clone has more than one count but fewer than ten. The J gene is TRDJ1, the V gene TRDV1, with TRDD3 identical over 10 bases. Germline CDR1 and CDR2: TSWWSYY and QGS. CDR3 length equals 21 residues. V dropped 2 bases and J dropped 0; count of bases not matched to a gene: 18. CDR3 region: CALGEVLPQVTGGFYTDKLIF. DNA of the CDR3: TGTGCTCTTGGGGAAGTTCTTCCCCAAGTGACTGGGGGATTCTACACCGATAAACTCATCTTT.

The chain employs TRDV1 and TRDJ1, with TRDD3 matching 13 bases. Losses at the gene ends were 1 base for V and 6 bases for J; bases not matched to a gene: 20. Germline CDR1 reads TSWWSYY; CDR2 reads QGS. This CDR3 has 21 amino acids. CDR3 loop: CALGEPPEARAYWGIRNKLIF. The CDR3 coding sequence is TGTGCTCTTGGGGAACCCCCCGAGGCGCGGGCCTACTGGGGGATACGAAATAAACTCATCTTT.

The chain recombines TRDV1 with TRDJ1; maybe TRDD2 (6 bases). Germline lookup yields CDR1 TSWWSYY and CDR2 QGS. The CDR3 runs 16 residues. The V end was cut by 5 bases, the J end by 5 bases, with 21 bases between. The CDR3 loop reads CALGLLPPLLRDKLIF. Written as DNA, the CDR3 is TGTGCTCTTGGGCTCCTTCCCCCCCTACTACGGGATAAACTCATCTTT.

The genes are TRDV1 and TRDJ1; no clear D gene. The V gene's germline CDR1 is TSWWSYY and CDR2 QGS. V was clipped by 5 bases and J by 1 base, with 32 bases between them. The CDR3 extends over 21 amino acids. The CDR3 sequence: CALGSRGHHTPFGSFTDKLIF. CDR3 nucleotides: TGTGCTCTTGGGTCCCGAGGGCATCATACCCCGTTTGGATCATTCACCGATAAACTCATCTTT.

This clone showed up just once. In the same sample, other DNA sequences code for this CDR3. J is TRDJ1 and V is TRDV2, with 7 bases fitting TRDD3. The V gene's germline CDR1 is GEAIGNYY and CDR2 EKD. The V segment lost 8 bases and the J segment 0 bases; nucleotides outside the gene matches: 8. The CDR3 runs to 14 residues. The CDR3 bases are TGTGCCTCGTACTGGGGTACGTACACCGATAAACTCATCTTT. It encodes CASYWGTYTDKLIF.

V is TRDV1 and J is TRDJ1; D unclear. Per the germline V gene, CDR1 is TSWWSYY and CDR2 is QGS. This CDR3 has 13 residues. V lost 3 bases and J 2 bases, leaving 7 bases between the germline ends. CDR3 loop: CALGDPLTDKLIF. The CDR3, as DNA: TGTGCTCTTGGGGACCCCCTTACCGATAAACTCATCTTT.

This clone showed up just once. V and J are TRDV1 and TRDJ2, with TRDD3 matching 13 bases. With 5 bases clipped from V and 3 bases from J, the junction kept 21 bases outside the gene matches. CDR1 is TSWWSYY, CDR2 QGS, per germline. The CDR3 spans 22 residues. CDR3 sequence reads: CALGQSGTGGYADTPLTAQLFF. CDR3 coding DNA: TGTGCTCTTGGGCAATCCGGTACTGGGGGATACGCGGATACTCCCCTGACAGCACAACTCTTCTTT.

Comments on this clone: The germline gene is not matched at one end of the junction; a read error may be the cause. The V gene is TRDV1, the J gene TRDJ1; a possible D gene is TRDD2 (6 bases). The CDR3 length is 17 residues. In germline, CDR1 is TSWWSYY, CDR2 QGS. The DNA for the CDR3 is TGTGCTCTTGGCGAACTTCCTTATCCGTCATGCACCGATAAACTCATCTTT. It translates to CALGELPYPSCTDKLIF.

At least ten counts were recorded for this clone. V and J are TRDV2 and TRDJ1, with TRDD3 matching over 9 bases. Germline CDR1 reads GEAIGNYY; CDR2 reads EKD. CDR3 length: 18 amino acids. Trimming cost V 1 base and J 0 bases; bases outside gene matches: 11. CDR3 DNA: TGTGCCTGTGACACTCCGTACTGGGGGAGTTTATACACCGATAAACTCATCTTT. Its protein product is CACDTPYWGSLYTDKLIF.

This chain links TRDV1 with TRDJ1; D call uncertain. In germline, CDR1 is TSWWSYY, CDR2 QGS. This CDR3 is built from 17 residues. Trimming stripped 2 bases from V and 2 bases from J, with 18 bases between. The CDR3 sequence: CALGECPFRVGTDKLIF. The DNA for the CDR3 is TGTGCTCTTGGGGAATGTCCCTTTAGGGTGGGTACCGATAAACTCATCTTT.